This T cell receptor beta chain is drawn from a study of cytomegalovirus exposure and HLA in healthy donors. Background on the study: A previous analysis identified 95 million to 130 million unique TCR beta sequences derived from some 200 million T cells.

This CDR3 contains 13 residues. Germline CDR1 reads SGHVS; CDR2 reads FNYEAQ. The V segment lost 5 bases and the J segment 6 bases; nucleotides outside the gene matches: 6. This clone was picked up one time. PCR amplification relied on 60 Vbeta primers (plus 13 Jbeta primers). Authors' methods: It was a later analysis that counted some 80 million unique TCR beta chains, of which around 11 million were shared. Clones were sequenced by immunoSEQ multiplex PCR, and TCRdb holds only the in-frame ones, with some missing. D and trimming come from the DNA, and the V and J calls and clone size come from that table. Among around 100,000 clones listed, around 70% were seen once.

The sequenced sample consisted of PBMCs. The chain couples TRBV7-6 to TRBJ1-2; TRBD1 agrees at 7 bases. This receptor was identified in a man aged 25 to 40 in good health and CMV-seropositive. The CDR3 loop is CASSPAGGNGYTF. The DNA of the CDR3 is TGTGCCAGCAGCCCAGCAGGGGGGAATGGCTACACCTTC.